Shown below are 28 T cell receptor beta chains from a single sample sequenced in a study of cytomegalovirus exposure and HLA in healthy donors listed by TCRdb under 2017. Library generation was performed with the immunoSEQ multiplex PCR assay. A mixture of 60 forward primers for TCR Vbeta segments and 13 reverse primers for TCR Jbeta segments was used in the multiplex PCR. The source is immuneACCESS, and TCRdb retained only in-frame sequences with V and J called. Part of the clones is not carried over; for the studies checked, unresolved V genes explain less than half of this, and the remainder is unexplained. The sample table shows 90,000 or so clones, and 60% to 80% are seen once. The ten largest account for about 14% of the sample. The specimen sequenced was PBMCs. These receptors were obtained from a woman in her 50s in good health and CMV-seropositive.

The chain recombines TRBV7-2 with TRBJ1-1; 7 bases agree with TRBD1. Germline trimming cut 1 base from V and 11 bases from J; bases unmatched to any gene: 13. CDR3 length equals 15 residues. Germline loops: CDR1 SGHTA, CDR2 FQGNSA. The CDR3: CASSLEGQFGVAAFF. The CDR3 region has the DNA TGTGCCAGCAGCTTAGAGGGACAGTTTGGGGTGGCTGCTTTCTTT.

V usage is TRBV18 and J usage is TRBJ2-1, with 11 bases identical to TRBD2. This CDR3 is built from 15 residues. The V gene end was trimmed by 6 bases and the J gene end by 7 bases; junction bases not matched to a gene: 8. CDR1 is KGHSH and CDR2 is LQKENI in the germline V gene. The CDR3 sequence: CASSEGGTSGNEQFF. In DNA form, the CDR3 reads TGTGCCAGCTCGGAAGGTGGGACTAGCGGTAATGAGCAGTTCTTC.

In its sample, this clone was seen a few times. The chain joins TRBV29-1 to TRBJ2-1; TRBD2 matches 7 bases. The V and J ends lost 5 bases and 4 bases, in that order; junction bases with no gene match: 8. Per the germline V gene, CDR1 is SQVTM and CDR2 is ANQGSEA. The CDR3 consists of 14 residues. CDR3 amino acids: CSVLLAITYNEQFF. In DNA form, the CDR3 reads TGCAGCGTTCTACTAGCGATTACTTACAATGAGCAGTTCTTC.

This sequence joins TRBV6-5 and TRBJ2-5; 7 positions agree with TRBD2. V lost 2 bases and J lost 5; bases outside the gene matches: 8. The CDR3 has 15 residues. Per the germline V gene, CDR1 is MNHEY and CDR2 is SVGAGI. The CDR3 DNA sequence: TGTGCCAGCAGTTACAGGGAGGGGACTCGGGAGACCCAGTACTTC. It translates to CASSYREGTRETQYF.

The chain combines TRBV28 with TRBJ1-2; 7 bases align to TRBD1. The CDR3 runs to 16 residues. In germline, CDR1 is MDHEN, CDR2 SYDVKM. After removal of 8 bases from V and 5 bases from J, the junction contained 17 bases not matched to a gene. The CDR3, as DNA: TGTGCCAGCGAGGGGGCAGGGAGATTCGGCGGGTATGGCTACACCTTC. It specifies CASEGAGRFGGYGYTF.

This chain links TRBV19 with TRBJ2-3, with 12 bases lining up with TRBD2. The germline V gene has CDR1 LNHDA and CDR2 SQIVND (reference sequence). Trimming removed 3 bases from V and 4 bases from J; junction bases left unmatched: 8. CDR3 length: 17 amino acids. CDR3 in DNA: TGTGCCAGTAGTATTTGGGGGCTAGCGGGAGGGGCAGATACGCAGTATTTT. Translation: CASSIWGLAGGADTQYF.

The rearrangement links TRBV5-1 to TRBJ2-3; no firm D call. The CDR3 is made up of 15 amino acids. Germline CDR1 is SGHRS and CDR2 is YFSETQ. Trimming pared 0 bases from V and 2 bases from J, leaving 10 bases between. The DNA for the CDR3 is TGCGCCAGCAGCTTGGATGTGGGCCCCACAGATACGCAGTATTTT. Its protein product is CASSLDVGPTDTQYF.

This chain's CDR3 is CASSLVGQGTTNEKLFF. For the CDR3, the DNA is TGCGCCAGCAGCTTGGTCGGTCAGGGGACAACTAATGAAAAACTGTTTTTT. This chain uses TRBV5-1 with TRBJ1-4, with D possibly being TRBD1 (6 bases). The germline V and J ends were trimmed by 0 bases and 0 bases, with 12 bases remaining between them. Looked up from germline, CDR1 is SGHRS and CDR2 is YFSETQ. This CDR3 contains 17 residues.

The chain is built from TRBV29-1 and TRBJ2-7; TRBD1 matches 7 bases. The germline V gene encodes CDR1 SQVTM and CDR2 ANQGSEA. This CDR3 region has 12 residues. Trimming took 7 bases from V and 4 from J; bases not matched to a gene: 7. CDR3 residues: CSARQGMYEQYF. CDR3 DNA sequence: TGCAGCGCAAGACAGGGAATGTACGAGCAGTACTTC.

This chain connects TRBV4-1 to TRBJ2-7; 10 nucleotides agree with TRBD2. The length of the CDR3 is 16 residues. Germline V gives CDR1 MGHRA, CDR2 YSYEKL. Germline trimming cut 0 bases from V and 3 bases from J; bases unmatched to any gene: 5. The CDR3 nucleotides read TGCGCCAGCAGCCAAGATTTGGCTAGCGGGAGCTACGAGCAGTACTTC. Amino acids: CASSQDLASGSYEQYF.

The chain combines TRBV5-4 with TRBJ2-2; the D gene is possibly TRBD1 (6 bases). The CDR3 contains 14 residues. Per the germline V gene, CDR1 is SGHNT and CDR2 is YYREEE (reference sequence). Trimming cost V 0 bases and J 11 bases, with 14 bases left between them. CDR3 in DNA: TGTGCCAGCAGCTTGGCAGGGGTAATCGGAGAGCTGTTTTTT. Encoded protein: CASSLAGVIGELFF.

The chain combines TRBV14 with TRBJ2-5, with 13 bases lining up with TRBD2. The CDR3 contains 17 residues. J was trimmed by 2 bases and V by 1 base; bases with no gene match: 4. Germline V gene data show CDR1 as SGHDN and CDR2 as FVKESK. DNA of the CDR3: TGTGCCAGCAGCCAAGGGGGACTAGCGGGATTTCAAGAGACCCAGTACTTC. Its translation is CASSQGGLAGFQETQYF.

The CDR3 DNA sequence: TGCGCCAGCAGTGAAACTGGGCTCATACTAACGGGGCCGACAGGGAGGAACACCATATATTTT. Amino acid sequence: CASSETGLILTGPTGRNTIYF. This chain connects TRBV10-2 to TRBJ1-3; 7 positions agree with TRBD1. Germline V CDR1 and CDR2: WSHSY, SAAADI. The CDR3 runs to 21 residues. The V and J ends lost 3 bases and 7 bases, in that order; junction bases with no gene match: 27.

V is TRBV5-1 and J is TRBJ2-1; 10 bases line up with TRBD2. Germline V gene sequence: CDR1 SGHRS, CDR2 YFSETQ. V shed 3 bases, J shed 4 bases, and the junction held 7 bases outside the gene matches. This CDR3 spans 16 amino acids. CDR3 in DNA: TGCGCCAGCAGCTCGAATGGACTAGCGGATTACAATGAGCAGTTCTTC. The encoded protein is CASSSNGLADYNEQFF.

The V gene is TRBV9, the J gene TRBJ2-3; 11 bases agree with TRBD2. V was clipped by 0 bases and J by 3 bases; unmatched bases: 9. The V gene's germline CDR1 is SGDLS and CDR2 YYNGEE. This CDR3 has 18 amino acids. The CDR3 sequence: CASSVAGTSGRTTDTQYF. As DNA, the CDR3 is TGTGCCAGCAGCGTAGCTGGGACTAGCGGTCGAACTACAGATACGCAGTATTTT.

The genes are TRBV7-2 and TRBJ2-7, with no clear D. The CDR3 consists of 13 residues. The germline V gene has CDR1 SGHTA and CDR2 FQGNSA. V was clipped by 1 base and J by 4 bases, with 8 bases between them. CDR3 amino acids: CASSLVGRYEQYF. DNA of the CDR3: TGTGCCAGCAGCTTAGTTGGCCGATACGAGCAGTACTTC.

V gene TRBV7-3 combines with J gene TRBJ2-1; a weak D match, TRBD1 (6 bases). CDR3 size: 17 residues. Germline V gene lookup returns CDR1 SGHTA and CDR2 FQGTGA. V lost 5 bases and J 5 bases, leaving 22 bases between the germline ends. The CDR3 coding sequence is TGTGCCAGCAGCCCAATACCCGACAGGTTGGCTCACAATGAGCAGTTCTTC. Its protein product is CASSPIPDRLAHNEQFF.

The chain combines TRBV10-3 with TRBJ1-1; 9 bases agree with TRBD1. J gave up 5 bases and V 5 bases, and 3 bases lay outside the gene matches. This CDR3 region has 13 residues. Germline CDR1 ENHRY, CDR2 SYGVKD. CDR3 DNA: TGTGCCATCAGTCGGGACAGGGAAACTGAAGCTTTCTTT. Its translation is CAISRDRETEAFF.

This chain uses TRBV5-1 with TRBJ2-1; D unresolved. This CDR3 spans 12 amino acids. Germline V gives CDR1 SGHRS, CDR2 YFSETQ. The V and J ends lost 4 bases and 2 bases respectively, with 4 bases between them. In DNA, the CDR3 is TGCGCCAGCAGCGGCACCTACAATGAGCAGTTCTTC. Protein: CASSGTYNEQFF.

The gene calls are TRBV19 and TRBJ2-5; 7 nucleotides match TRBD2. V trimming: 8 bases; J trimming: 3 bases; junction bases outside the gene matches: 12. There are 15 residues in the CDR3. The germline gives CDR1 LNHDA, CDR2 SQIVND (reference sequence). The CDR3 region is CASAGAGTGKETQYF. DNA of the CDR3: TGTGCCAGTGCCGGAGCGGGAACGGGGAAAGAGACCCAGTACTTC. Combining the CDR3 with reference TRBV19 and TRBJ2-5 gives the whole variable domain DGGITQSPKYLFRKEGQNVTLSCEQNLNHDAMYWYRQDPGQGLRLIYYSQIVNDFQKGDIAEGYSVSREKKESFPLTVTSAQKNPTAFYLCASAGAGTGKETQYFGPGTRLLVL.

The chain links TRBV15 to TRBJ1-5, with 7 bases lining up with TRBD1. V shed 4 bases, J shed 5 bases, and the junction held 11 bases outside the gene matches. This CDR3 contains 16 residues. From germline, CDR1 is LNHNV and CDR2 YYDKDF (reference sequence). CDR3 sequence: CATSIGAGRGDQPQHF. The CDR3 DNA is TGTGCCACCAGCATTGGGGCCGGCAGGGGGGATCAGCCCCAGCATTTT.

The J gene is TRBJ2-1, the V gene TRBV10-3; 11 bases map to TRBD2. V dropped 8 bases and J dropped 3; count of bases not matched to a gene: 3. Germline V gene sequence: CDR1 ENHRY, CDR2 SYGVKD. This CDR3 contains 14 residues. CDR3 coding DNA: TGTGCCATCTCGCTAGCGGGGGGCTACAATGAGCAGTTCTTC. It specifies CAISLAGGYNEQFF.

This rearrangement joins TRBV21-1 to TRBJ2-1; TRBD1 reflects the table's D call only, with no check against the DNA. TRBV21-1 is recorded as a pseudogene. The CDR3 extends over 12 amino acids. The CDR3, as DNA: TGTGCCAGCAGCACTTACAGGGTTGAGCAGTTCTTC. Encoded protein: CASSTYRVEQFF.

The chain carries TRBV5-1 and TRBJ1-1; possible D gene TRBD1, 6 bases. V lost 2 bases to trimming and J lost 3 bases, with 14 bases between them. The CDR3 runs 15 residues. Germline V gene sequence: CDR1 SGHRS, CDR2 YFSETQ. CDR3 amino acids: CASSLVGGGDTEAFF. In nucleotides, the CDR3 is TGCGCCAGCAGCTTAGTAGGAGGGGGGGACACTGAAGCTTTCTTT.

The chain uses TRBV5-6 and TRBJ2-5; D is perhaps TRBD1 (6 bases). V was cut by 4 bases and J by 3 bases, with 13 bases left in between. The CDR3 consists of 14 residues. Germline CDR1 SGHDT, CDR2 YYEEEE. The CDR3 DNA sequence: TGTGCCAGCAGCACCTTGGACAGTAAAGAGACCCAGTACTTC. Translated: CASSTLDSKETQYF.

This clone was seen a handful of times. The J gene is TRBJ1-2, the V gene TRBV27; D may be TRBD1 (5 bases). Trimming left V 6 bases short and J 6 bases short, with 11 bases between. From germline, CDR1 is MNHEY and CDR2 SMNVEV (reference sequence). The length of the CDR3 is 12 residues. CDR3 in amino acids: CASRRGLDGYTF. CDR3 nucleotide sequence: TGTGCCAGCAGAAGGGGTTTGGATGGCTACACCTTC.

This clone showed up just once. The chain carries TRBV19 and TRBJ2-7; D is perhaps TRBD1 (6 bases). This CDR3 region has 16 residues. Germline lookup yields CDR1 LNHDA and CDR2 SQIVND (reference sequence). The V end was cut by 5 bases, the J end by 5 bases, with 22 bases between. The CDR3 bases are TGTGCCAGTAGTGATAGCACAGGGTCGTTTAAGAACGAGCAGTACTTC. This sequence encodes CASSDSTGSFKNEQYF.

The chain carries TRBV11-2 and TRBJ2-5; TRBD1 is a possible D gene (5 bases). The J call may be wrong; the DNA end is better matched by TRBJ2-7. From germline, CDR1 is SGHAT and CDR2 FQNNGV. CDR3 size: 15 residues. The CDR3 DNA is TGTGCCAGCAGCTGGGGTTGGGGCGCAACCTACGAGCAGTACTTC. This encodes CASSWGWGATYEQYF.